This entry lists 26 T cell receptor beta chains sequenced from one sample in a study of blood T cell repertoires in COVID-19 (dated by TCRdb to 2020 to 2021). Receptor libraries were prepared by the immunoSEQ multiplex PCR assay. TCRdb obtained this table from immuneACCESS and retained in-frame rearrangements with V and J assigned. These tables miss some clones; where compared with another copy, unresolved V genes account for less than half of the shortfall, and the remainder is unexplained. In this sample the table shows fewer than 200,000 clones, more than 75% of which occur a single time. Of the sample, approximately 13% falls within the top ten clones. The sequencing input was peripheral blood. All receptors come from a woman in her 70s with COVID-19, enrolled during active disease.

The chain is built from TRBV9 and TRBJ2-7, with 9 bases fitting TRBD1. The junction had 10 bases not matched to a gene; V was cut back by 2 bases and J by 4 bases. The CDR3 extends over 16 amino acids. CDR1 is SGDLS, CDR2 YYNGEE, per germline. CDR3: CASSVETTGGFYEQYF. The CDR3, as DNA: TGTGCCAGCAGCGTCGAAACGACAGGGGGTTTTTACGAGCAGTACTTC.

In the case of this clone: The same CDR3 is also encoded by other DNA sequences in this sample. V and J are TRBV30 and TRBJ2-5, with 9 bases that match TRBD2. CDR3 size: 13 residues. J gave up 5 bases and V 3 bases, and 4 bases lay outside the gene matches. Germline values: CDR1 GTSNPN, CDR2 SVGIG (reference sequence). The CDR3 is CAWSPRGGETQYF. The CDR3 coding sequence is TGTGCCTGGAGCCCGCGGGGGGGGGAGACCCAGTACTTC.

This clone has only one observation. The CDR3: CASSDRVGYEQYF. The DNA for the CDR3 is TGTGCCAGCAGTGACAGGGTTGGGTACGAGCAGTACTTC. The V call is TRBV5-4, the J call TRBJ2-7; 7 bases align to TRBD1. V shed 5 bases, J shed 4 bases, and the junction held 6 bases outside the gene matches. CDR3 size: 13 residues. CDR1 is SGHNT, CDR2 YYREEE, per germline (reference sequence).

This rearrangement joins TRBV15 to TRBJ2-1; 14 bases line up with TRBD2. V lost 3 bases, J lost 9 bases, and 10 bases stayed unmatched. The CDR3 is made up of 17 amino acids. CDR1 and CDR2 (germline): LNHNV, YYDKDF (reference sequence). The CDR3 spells CATSSRLAGGKGGEQFF. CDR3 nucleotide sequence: TGTGCCACCAGCAGTCGACTAGCGGGAGGGAAAGGGGGTGAGCAGTTCTTC.

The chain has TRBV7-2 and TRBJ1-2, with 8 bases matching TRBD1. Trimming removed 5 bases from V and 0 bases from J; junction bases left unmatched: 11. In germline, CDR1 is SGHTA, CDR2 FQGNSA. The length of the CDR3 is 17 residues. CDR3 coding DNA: TGTGCCAGCAGCCCAGGGGGCCGATGGCGAACTAACTATGGCTACACCTTC. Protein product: CASSPGGRWRTNYGYTF.

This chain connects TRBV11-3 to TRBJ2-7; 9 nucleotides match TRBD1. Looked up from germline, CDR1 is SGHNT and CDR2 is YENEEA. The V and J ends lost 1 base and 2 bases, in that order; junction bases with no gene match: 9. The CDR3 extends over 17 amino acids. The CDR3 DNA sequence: TGTGCCAGCAGCTTAGCGGCGGGACAGGGTTTTCCCTACGAGCAGTACTTC. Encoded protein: CASSLAAGQGFPYEQYF.

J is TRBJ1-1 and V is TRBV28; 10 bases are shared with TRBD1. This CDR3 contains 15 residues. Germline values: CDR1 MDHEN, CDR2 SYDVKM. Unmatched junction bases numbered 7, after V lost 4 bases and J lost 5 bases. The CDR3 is CASSSETGGRTEAFF. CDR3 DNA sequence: TGTGCCAGCAGTTCCGAGACAGGGGGCCGGACTGAAGCTTTCTTT.

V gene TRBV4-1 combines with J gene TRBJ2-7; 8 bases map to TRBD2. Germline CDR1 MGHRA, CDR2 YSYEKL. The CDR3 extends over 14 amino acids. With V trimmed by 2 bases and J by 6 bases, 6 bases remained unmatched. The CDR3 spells CASSQREGVGEQYF. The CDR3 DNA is TGCGCCAGCAGCCAACGGGAGGGGGTGGGCGAGCAGTACTTC.

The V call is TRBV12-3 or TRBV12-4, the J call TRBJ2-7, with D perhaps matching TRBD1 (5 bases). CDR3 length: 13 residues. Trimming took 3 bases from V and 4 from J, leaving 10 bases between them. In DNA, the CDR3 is TGTGCCAGCAGTTTGGGCAGGGATTACGAGCAGTACTTC. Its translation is CASSLGRDYEQYF.

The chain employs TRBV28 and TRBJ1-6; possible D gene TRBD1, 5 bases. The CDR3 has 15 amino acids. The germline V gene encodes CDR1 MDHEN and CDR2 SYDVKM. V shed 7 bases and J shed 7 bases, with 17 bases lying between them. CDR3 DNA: TGTGCCAGCAACCTGGAGGGGCGCTCAAATTCACCCCTCCACTTT. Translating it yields CASNLEGRSNSPLHF.

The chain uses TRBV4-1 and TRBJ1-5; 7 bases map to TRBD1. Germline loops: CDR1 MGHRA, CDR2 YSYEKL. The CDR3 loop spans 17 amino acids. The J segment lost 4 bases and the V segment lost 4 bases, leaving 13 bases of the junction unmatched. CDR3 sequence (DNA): TGCGCCAGCAGCCGCAACTTTGACAGGGCCCCGAATCAGCCCCAGCATTTT. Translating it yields CASSRNFDRAPNQPQHF.

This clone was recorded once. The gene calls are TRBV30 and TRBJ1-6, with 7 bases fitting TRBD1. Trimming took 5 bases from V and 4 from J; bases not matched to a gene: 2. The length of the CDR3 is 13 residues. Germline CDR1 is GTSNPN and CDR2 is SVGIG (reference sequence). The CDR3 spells CAWGTAYNSPLHF. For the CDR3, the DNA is TGTGCCTGGGGGACAGCTTATAATTCACCCCTCCACTTT.

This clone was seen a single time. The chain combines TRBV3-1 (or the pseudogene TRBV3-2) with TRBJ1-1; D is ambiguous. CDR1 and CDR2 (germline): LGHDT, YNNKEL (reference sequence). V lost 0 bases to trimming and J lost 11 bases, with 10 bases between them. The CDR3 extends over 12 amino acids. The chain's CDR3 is CASSQESTGAFF. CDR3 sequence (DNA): TGTGCCAGCAGCCAAGAGAGTACGGGGGCTTTCTTT.

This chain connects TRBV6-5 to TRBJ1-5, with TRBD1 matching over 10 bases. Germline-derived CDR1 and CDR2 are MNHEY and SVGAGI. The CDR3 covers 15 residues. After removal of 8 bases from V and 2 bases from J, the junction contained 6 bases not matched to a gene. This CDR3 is CASLLGTGGNQPQHF. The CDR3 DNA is TGTGCCAGCTTACTTGGGACAGGGGGCAATCAGCCCCAGCATTTT.

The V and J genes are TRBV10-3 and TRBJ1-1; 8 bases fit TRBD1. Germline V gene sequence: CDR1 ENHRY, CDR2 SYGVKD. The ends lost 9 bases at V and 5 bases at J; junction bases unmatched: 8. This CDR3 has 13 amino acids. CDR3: CAIEQGVGTEAFF. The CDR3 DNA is TGTGCCATAGAACAGGGGGTAGGAACTGAAGCTTTCTTT.

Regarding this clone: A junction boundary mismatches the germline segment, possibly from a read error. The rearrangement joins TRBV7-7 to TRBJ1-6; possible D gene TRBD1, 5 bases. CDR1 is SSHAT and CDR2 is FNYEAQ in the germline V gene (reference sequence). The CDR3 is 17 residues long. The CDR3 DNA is TGTGCTAGCAGCTTAGGACGGGGGAAAACCTATAATTCACCCCTCCACTTT. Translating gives CASSLGRGKTYNSPLHF.

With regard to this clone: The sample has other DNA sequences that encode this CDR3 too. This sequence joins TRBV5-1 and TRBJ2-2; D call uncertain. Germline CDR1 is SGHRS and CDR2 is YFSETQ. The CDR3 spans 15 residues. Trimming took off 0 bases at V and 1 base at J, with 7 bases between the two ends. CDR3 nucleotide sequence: TGCGCCAGCAGCTTGGTAGGCGGGAACACCGGGGAGCTGTTTTTT. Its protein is CASSLVGGNTGELFF.

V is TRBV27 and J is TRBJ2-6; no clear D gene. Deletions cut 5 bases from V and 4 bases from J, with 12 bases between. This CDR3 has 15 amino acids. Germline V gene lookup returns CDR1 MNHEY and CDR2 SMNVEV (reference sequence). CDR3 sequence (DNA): TGTGCCAGCAGTCCCCCCCAGGTAGGGGCCAACGTCCTGACTTTC. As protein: CASSPPQVGANVLTF. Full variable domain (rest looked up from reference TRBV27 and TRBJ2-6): EAQVTQNPRYLITVTGKKLTVTCSQNMNHEYMSWYRQDPGLGLRQIYYSMNVEVTDKGDVPEGYKVSRKEKRNFPLILESPSPNQTSLYFCASSPPQVGANVLTFGAGSRLTVL.

CDR3 region: CASSLEAGAPNEQFF. The CDR3, as DNA: TGCGCCAGCAGCTTGGAGGCGGGAGCCCCCAATGAGCAGTTCTTC. This sequence joins TRBV5-1 and TRBJ2-1; 7 positions match TRBD2. The length of the CDR3 is 15 residues. Germline CDR1 is SGHRS and CDR2 is YFSETQ. V trimming: 0 bases; J trimming: 6 bases; junction bases outside the gene matches: 6.

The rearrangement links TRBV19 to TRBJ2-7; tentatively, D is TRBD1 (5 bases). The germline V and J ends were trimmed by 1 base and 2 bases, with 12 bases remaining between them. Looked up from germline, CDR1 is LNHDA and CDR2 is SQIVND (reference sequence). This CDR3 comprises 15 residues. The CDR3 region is CASSIGRGGTYEQYF. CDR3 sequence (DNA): TGTGCCAGTAGTATAGGTAGGGGTGGCACCTACGAGCAGTACTTC.

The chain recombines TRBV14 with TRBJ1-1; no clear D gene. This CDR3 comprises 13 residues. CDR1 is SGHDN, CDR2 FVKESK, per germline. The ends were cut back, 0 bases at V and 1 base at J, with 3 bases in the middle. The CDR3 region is CASSQDWNTEAFF. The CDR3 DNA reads TGTGCCAGCAGCCAAGACTGGAACACTGAAGCTTTCTTT.

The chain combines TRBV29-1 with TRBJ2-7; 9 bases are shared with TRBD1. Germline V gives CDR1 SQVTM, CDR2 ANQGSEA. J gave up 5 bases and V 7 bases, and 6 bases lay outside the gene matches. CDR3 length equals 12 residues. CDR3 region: CSAGTGLHEQYF. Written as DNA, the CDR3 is TGCAGCGCAGGGACAGGGCTACACGAGCAGTACTTC.

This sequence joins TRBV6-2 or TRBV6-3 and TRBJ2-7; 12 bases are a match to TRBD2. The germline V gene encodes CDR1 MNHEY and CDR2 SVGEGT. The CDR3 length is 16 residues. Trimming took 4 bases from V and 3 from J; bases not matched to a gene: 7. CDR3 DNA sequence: TGTGCCAGCAGTTTCGGACTAGCGGGACAGCACTACGAGCAGTACTTC. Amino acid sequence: CASSFGLAGQHYEQYF.

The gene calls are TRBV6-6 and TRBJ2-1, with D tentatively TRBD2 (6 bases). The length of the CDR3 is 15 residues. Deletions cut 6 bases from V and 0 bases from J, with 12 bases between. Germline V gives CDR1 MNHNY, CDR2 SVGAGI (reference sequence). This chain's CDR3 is CASRSGRSSYNEQFF. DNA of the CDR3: TGTGCCAGCAGAAGCGGGCGAAGCTCCTACAATGAGCAGTTCTTC.

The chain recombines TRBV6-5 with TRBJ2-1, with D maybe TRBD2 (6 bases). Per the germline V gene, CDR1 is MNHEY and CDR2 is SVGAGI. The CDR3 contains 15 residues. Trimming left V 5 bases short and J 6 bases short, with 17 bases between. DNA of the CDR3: TGTGCCAGCAGTAGGATAGGAGGGTTAAGCAATGAGCAGTTCTTC. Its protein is CASSRIGGLSNEQFF.

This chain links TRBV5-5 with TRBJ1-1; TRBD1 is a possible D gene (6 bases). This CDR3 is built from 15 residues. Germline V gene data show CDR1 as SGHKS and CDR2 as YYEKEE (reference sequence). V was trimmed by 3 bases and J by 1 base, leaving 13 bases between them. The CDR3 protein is CASSWGTTENTEAFF. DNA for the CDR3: TGTGCCAGCAGCTGGGGGACAACAGAGAACACTGAAGCTTTCTTT.